The subject of this entry is one T cell receptor beta chain. Germline V gives CDR1 SGHAT, CDR2 FQNNGV. With 4 bases clipped from V and 3 bases from J, the junction kept 7 bases outside the gene matches. This CDR3 comprises 17 residues. These data come from a study of blood T cell repertoires in COVID-19. Assay: immunoSEQ multiplex PCR; the TCRdb copy retains only in-frame clones and omits some. The sample holds 390,000 or so clones; roughly 89% are singletons and the top ten take 1.4%. The chain links TRBV11-2 to TRBJ1-4; the match to TRBD1 covers 11 bases. This TCR came from a woman aged 25 to 39 with active or convalescent COVID-19. Specimen: peripheral blood. CDR3 residues: CASSSLDRGRPNEKLFF. The CDR3 DNA is TGTGCCAGCAGCTCTCTGGACAGGGGGCGGCCTAATGAAAAACTGTTTTTT.